These 19 T cell receptor beta chains originate from one sample sequenced in a study of T cells in Graves' hyperthyroidism and ophthalmopathy. RNA transcripts yielded amplified TCR beta CDR3 regions. In the first-round RT-PCR of the TCR CDR3, the HTBI primer set was used. Using its own MiXCR run on the multiplex PCR reads, TCRdb lists one record per CDR3 protein. The data contain fewer than 750,000 distinct CDR3 sequences, approximately 14% of them seen just once; the ten biggest clones take up approximately 13%. The specimen sequenced was blood. These TCRs come from a woman aged 45-65 years with Graves' ophthalmopathy.

This clonotype was found many times. The V call is TRBV27, the J call TRBJ2-1, with D possibly called TRBD1 or TRBD2 (6 bases each). The CDR3 consists of 16 residues. In germline, CDR1 is MNHEY, CDR2 SMNVEV (reference sequence). V lost 1 base and J 4 bases, leaving 14 bases between the germline ends. The CDR3: CASSLFDIGGYNEQFF. The CDR3, as DNA: TGTGCCAGCAGTTTATTCGACATAGGGGGGTACAATGAGCAGTTCTTC.

This clonotype was found many times. The chain carries TRBV28 and TRBJ1-5, with 7 bases matching TRBD1. Trimming removed 7 bases from V and 0 bases from J; junction bases left unmatched: 6. From germline, CDR1 is MDHEN and CDR2 SYDVKM. The CDR3 consists of 15 residues. This CDR3 reads CASNQGVYSNQPQHF. Here the CDR3 DNA reads TGTGCCAGCAATCAGGGGGTGTATAGCAATCAGCCCCAGCATTTT.

The chain links TRBV10-3 to TRBJ2-7, with D tentatively TRBD2 (6 bases). The germline V gene encodes CDR1 ENHRY and CDR2 SYGVKD. Trimming removed 8 bases from V and 2 bases from J, with 13 bases in between. The CDR3 contains 13 residues. The CDR3 here is CAISRRETYEQYF. In DNA form, the CDR3 reads TGTGCCATCTCTAGGCGGGAAACCTACGAGCAGTACTTC.

The genes are TRBV6-1 and TRBJ1-6; 9 nucleotides align to TRBD1. The V gene end was trimmed by 6 bases and the J gene end by 6 bases; junction bases not matched to a gene: 9. Germline CDR1 reads MNHNS; CDR2 reads SASEGT. The CDR3 runs to 16 residues. This CDR3 reads CASSPGTGQGNSPLHF. For the CDR3, the DNA is TGTGCCAGCAGCCCCGGGACAGGGCAGGGTAATTCACCCCTCCACTTT.

This clonotype came up many times. The V gene is TRBV2, the J gene TRBJ2-2; D not resolved. CDR3 length: 15 residues. CDR1 and CDR2 from the germline V gene are SNHLY and FYNNEI. V lost 2 bases and J 0 bases, leaving 7 bases between the germline ends. The DNA of the CDR3 is TGTGCCAGCAGTGAAAACGACGCGAACACCGGGGAGCTGTTTTTT. Amino acids: CASSENDANTGELFF.

This clonotype was recorded at least ten times. The genes are TRBV10-3 and TRBJ2-2, with 13 positions matching TRBD2. The germline V gene encodes CDR1 ENHRY and CDR2 SYGVKD. With V trimmed by 4 bases and J by 7 bases, 9 bases remained unmatched. CDR3 size: 17 residues. CDR3 sequence reads: CAISGTSGRQLNGELFF. In DNA, the CDR3 is TGTGCCATCAGTGGGACTAGCGGGAGACAACTTAACGGGGAGCTGTTTTTT.

This clonotype was picked up a small number of times. The chain joins TRBV5-5 to TRBJ1-5, with 8 positions matching TRBD1. Germline V CDR1 and CDR2: SGHKS, YYEKEE (reference sequence). The CDR3 spans 15 residues. With 1 base clipped from V and 7 bases from J, the junction kept 7 bases outside the gene matches. This chain's CDR3 is CASSLMTGEGQPQHF. The CDR3 bases are TGTGCCAGCAGCTTGATGACAGGGGAGGGGCAGCCCCAGCATTTT.

This chain joins TRBV9 and TRBJ2-7; perhaps TRBD1 as D (7 bases). This CDR3 is built from 14 residues. Looked up from germline, CDR1 is SGDLS and CDR2 is YYNGEE. V was trimmed by 4 bases and J by 2 bases, leaving 13 bases between them. The CDR3 spells CASSPQGGPYEQYF. The CDR3 bases are TGTGCCAGCAGCCCCCAGGGGGGCCCCTACGAGCAGTACTTC.

This clonotype was seen ten or more times. This chain joins TRBV7-3 and TRBJ2-1; 8 nucleotides align to TRBD2. CDR1 is SGHTA and CDR2 is FQGTGA in the germline V gene. The CDR3 contains 15 residues. V dropped 3 bases and J dropped 2; count of bases not matched to a gene: 3. The CDR3 bases are TGTGCCAGCAGCTTGTCGGGAGGGCCCTACAATGAGCAGTTCTTC. It yields the protein CASSLSGGPYNEQFF.

This clonotype was detected ten times or more. The chain has TRBV6-2 or TRBV6-3 and TRBJ2-1; 14 nucleotides match TRBD2. Germline CDR1 reads MNHEY; CDR2 reads SVGEGT. This CDR3 comprises 15 residues. Trimming at V came to 7 bases and at J to 9 bases, leaving 8 bases not matched to a gene. CDR3 sequence reads: CASTLRLAGGVEQFF. The CDR3 nucleotides are TGTGCCAGCACCCTCCGACTAGCGGGAGGGGTTGAGCAGTTCTTC.

This clonotype was picked up many times. V gene TRBV5-5 combines with J gene TRBJ1-2, with 8 bases fitting TRBD1. The CDR3 extends over 12 amino acids. Looked up from germline, CDR1 is SGHKS and CDR2 is YYEKEE (reference sequence). With V trimmed by 4 bases and J by 8 bases, 4 bases remained unmatched. CDR3 region: CASSRTGYGYTF. In DNA form, the CDR3 reads TGTGCCAGCAGCCGGACAGGGTACGGCTACACCTTC.

CDR3 in amino acids: CASETGDYEQYF. Here the CDR3 DNA reads TGTGCCAGCGAGACAGGAGACTACGAGCAGTACTTC. The chain combines TRBV6-2 or TRBV6-3 with TRBJ2-7; tentatively, D is TRBD1 (6 bases). Germline CDR1 MNHEY, CDR2 SVGEGT. Trimming stripped 8 bases from V and 3 bases from J, with 11 bases between. This CDR3 has 12 amino acids.

This clonotype was recorded a few times. The V call is TRBV7-2, the J call TRBJ2-7; 11 bases map to TRBD1. V was clipped by 2 bases and J by 3 bases; unmatched bases: 9. The CDR3 consists of 17 residues. The germline V gene has CDR1 SGHTA and CDR2 FQGNSA. CDR3 sequence: CASSLLARGTGGYEQYF. Written as DNA, the CDR3 is TGTGCCAGCAGCTTACTTGCCCGCGGGACAGGGGGCTACGAGCAGTACTTC. Supplemented by reference TRBV7-2 and TRBJ2-7, the full variable domain reads GAGVSQSPSNKVTEKGKDVELRCDPISGHTALYWYRQSLGQGLEFLIYFQGNSAPDKSGLPSDRFSAERTGGSVSTLTIQRTQQEDSAVYLCASSLLARGTGGYEQYFGPGTRLTVT.

The count of this clonotype is one. A much larger clone is a single base away; this may be a read error. The V gene is TRBV9, the J gene TRBJ2-7, with TRBD1 matching 8 bases. The CDR3 is made up of 15 amino acids. CDR1 is SGDLS, CDR2 YYNGEE, per germline. This chain's CDR3 is CASSLTGDRLYGQYF. In DNA, the CDR3 is TGTGCCAGCAGCCTTACGGGGGACAGGCTGTACGGGCAGTACTTC. Based on the CDR3 plus reference TRBV9 and TRBJ2-7, the full variable domain is DSGVTQTPKHLITATGQRVTLRCSPRSGDLSVYWYQQSLDQGLQFLIQYYNGEERAKGNILERFSAQQFPDLHSELNLSSLELGDSALYFCASSLTGDRLYGQYFGPGTRLTVT.

The sample holds many counts of this clonotype. The chain links TRBV11-3 to TRBJ2-5, with 9 positions matching TRBD2. Germline lookup yields CDR1 SGHNT and CDR2 YENEEA. This CDR3 has 14 amino acids. With V trimmed by 6 bases and J by 4 bases, 6 bases remained unmatched. Here the CDR3 DNA reads TGTGCCAGCAGTTCGCTAGCGGGGCTAGAGACCCAGTACTTC. Encoded protein: CASSSLAGLETQYF.

The V gene is TRBV28, the J gene TRBJ1-4, with D possibly being TRBD1 (6 bases). V gave up 3 bases and J gave up 5 bases, with 10 bases separating them. Germline CDR1 is MDHEN and CDR2 is SYDVKM. The CDR3 is made up of 14 amino acids. The CDR3 nucleotides are TGTGCCAGCAGTTTTTACAGGGAAAATGAAAAACTGTTTTTT. Translating it yields CASSFYRENEKLFF.

This clonotype was found many times. This rearrangement joins TRBV3-1 to TRBJ2-2; D gene ambiguous. The CDR3 covers 13 residues. Germline V gene sequence: CDR1 LGHDT, CDR2 YNNKEL (reference sequence). Trimming removed 4 bases from V and 2 bases from J, with 5 bases in between. The DNA of the CDR3 is TGTGCCAGCAGCCGATACAACACCGGGGAGCTGTTTTTT. As protein: CASSRYNTGELFF. Full variable domain (missing parts from reference TRBV3-1 and TRBJ2-2): DTAVSQTPKYLVTQMGNDKSIKCEQNLGHDTMYWYKQDSKKFLKIMFSYNNKELIINETVPNRFSPKSPDKAHLNLHINSLELGDSAVYFCASSRYNTGELFFGEGSRLTVL.

At least ten counts were recorded for this clonotype. V and J are TRBV7-2 and TRBJ2-7; 10 bases are shared with TRBD2. The CDR3 loop spans 17 amino acids. Per the germline V gene, CDR1 is SGHTA and CDR2 is FQGNSA. V shed 3 bases, J shed 1 base, and the junction held 9 bases outside the gene matches. As DNA, the CDR3 is TGTGCCAGCAGCTTTATGGCACTAGCGGGACAGTCCTACGAGCAGTACTTC. This sequence encodes CASSFMALAGQSYEQYF.

At least ten counts were recorded for this clonotype. The chain links TRBV28 to TRBJ2-7; 10 bases align to TRBD1. Germline trimming cut 5 bases from V and 4 bases from J; bases unmatched to any gene: 5. In germline, CDR1 is MDHEN, CDR2 SYDVKM. The CDR3 totals 14 residues. CDR3 in DNA: TGTGCCAGCAGTAAGACGGGACAGGGGTACGAGCAGTACTTC. It is translated as CASSKTGQGYEQYF.